This record concerns one TCR beta chain sequence. This entry is derived from a study of identical twins. After template switching added a universal primer site, the resulting cDNA carried unique molecular identifiers. TCRdb re-called the 5' RACE reads through MiXCR, storing one row per CDR3 protein. This repertoire shows 500,000 to 650,000 distinct CDR3 sequences, approximately 20% found once; its top ten account for approximately 0.52%. The germline CDR1 and CDR2 sequences are SGHNT and YENEEA. The CDR3 is 16 residues long. V lost 0 bases and J lost 5; bases outside the gene matches: 8. These data are also associated with another study on yellow fever vaccine responses in identical twins.

This rearrangement joins TRBV11-3 to TRBJ2-3, with 7 bases identical to TRBD1. The sequencing input was CD4+ T cells sorted from blood. This receptor was obtained from a young woman in good health. In nucleotides, the CDR3 is TGTGCCAGCAGCTTAGAGGGCGACAGGGTCAAAGATACGCAGTATTTT. This translates into CASSLEGDRVKDTQYF.